A single sample is the source of the 5 T cell receptor beta chains below, sequenced in a study of radiotherapy plus CTLA-4 blockade in lung cancer. TCRdb's table, derived via immunoSEQ multiplex PCR, lists solely in-frame clones and lacks some. The sample contains about 120,000 clones, 85% to 90% of which appear only once. The sequencing here drew on peripheral blood, taken from a patient treated with radiotherapy plus ipilimumab. The source of these receptors is a human donor with non-small cell lung cancer that progressed on radiotherapy plus ipilimumab.

The chain is built from TRBV19 and TRBJ2-5; D is possibly TRBD1 or TRBD2 (5 bases each). This CDR3 is built from 15 residues. Germline CDR1 is LNHDA and CDR2 is SQIVND (reference sequence). The ends were cut back, 1 base at V and 2 bases at J, with 11 bases in the middle. CDR3 sequence reads: CASSIGGGLQETQYF. The CDR3 DNA reads TGTGCCAGTAGTATAGGGGGCGGACTGCAAGAGACCCAGTACTTC.

The chain is built from TRBV11-2 and TRBJ1-1; no firm D call. The V gene lost 6 bases and the J gene lost 4 bases, with 15 bases spanning the gap. The CDR3 has 14 amino acids. Germline CDR1 reads SGHAT; CDR2 reads FQNNGV. DNA of the CDR3: TGTGCCAGCAGACTAGGGCGGGCCGGCACTGAAGCTTTCTTT. Translating it yields CASRLGRAGTEAFF.

This rearrangement joins TRBV29-1 to TRBJ1-1; tentatively, D is TRBD1 (5 bases). Trimming removed 6 bases at V and 3 bases at J, with 11 bases between. The CDR3 consists of 12 residues. Germline V lookup: CDR1 SQVTM, CDR2 ANQGSEA. As DNA, the CDR3 is TGCAGCGTGGGGGACGCCTACACTGAAGCTTTCTTT. Residues: CSVGDAYTEAFF.

The chain is built from TRBV27 and TRBJ1-5; a possible D gene is TRBD1 (5 bases). The V and J ends lost 6 bases and 6 bases respectively, with 12 bases between them. The germline V gene has CDR1 MNHEY and CDR2 SMNVEV (reference sequence). The CDR3 totals 13 residues. CDR3 in amino acids: CASRGGVGQPQHF. The CDR3 bases are TGTGCCAGCAGGGGGGGGGTGGGTCAGCCCCAGCATTTT.

Worth noting for this clone: The germline gene is not matched at one end of the junction; a read error may be the cause. The chain has TRBV2 and TRBJ2-7; D is perhaps TRBD1 (5 bases). CDR3 size: 12 residues. Per the germline V gene, CDR1 is SNHLY and CDR2 is FYNNEI. DNA of the CDR3: TGTGCCAGCAGTGATAGGACAACGGACCCTGATTTC. Its translation: CASSDRTTDPDF.